Below are 29 T cell receptor beta chains sequenced from a single sample in a study of T cells in Graves' hyperthyroidism and ophthalmopathy. Amplification targeted TCR beta CDR3 regions from RNA transcripts. A set of HTBI primers served as the primers for a first-round RT-PCR of the TCR CDR3. MiXCR, applied by TCRdb to the multiplex PCR reads, yields one record per CDR3 protein. The table has 600,000 to 650,000 distinct CDR3 sequences, under 25% seen once; the top ten hold about 34%. Sequenced input: blood. The receptor source for this set is a man aged 30 to 45 with Graves' ophthalmopathy.

V gene TRBV6-1 combines with J gene TRBJ1-1; unclear D gene. From germline, CDR1 is MNHNS and CDR2 SASEGT. Trimming took off 5 bases at V and 1 base at J, with 11 bases between the two ends. The CDR3 runs to 14 residues. Here the CDR3 reads CASSQLTENTEAFF. The CDR3 nucleotides are TGTGCCAGCAGTCAACTTACAGAGAACACTGAAGCTTTCTTT.

The chain combines TRBV20-1 with TRBJ2-7; 7 bases match TRBD1. The CDR3 consists of 14 residues. Germline V lookup: CDR1 DFQATT, CDR2 SNEGSKA (reference sequence). Unmatched junction bases numbered 9, after V lost 3 bases and J lost 4 bases. The CDR3 nucleotides are TGCAGTGCTAGGATTCTGGGACAGTCTTACGAGCAGTACTTC. Protein: CSARILGQSYEQYF.

This clonotype has at least ten counts. The genes are TRBV6-5 and TRBJ2-1, with 14 bases that match TRBD2. Trimming took 2 bases from V and 3 from J; bases not matched to a gene: 12. The CDR3 spans 20 residues. Germline CDR1 and CDR2: MNHEY and SVGAGI. The CDR3 DNA follows: TGTGCCAGCAGTTACGAGGTGGCTGGGACTAGCGGGAGAGGCTACAATGAGCAGTTCTTC. The encoded protein is CASSYEVAGTSGRGYNEQFF.

This clonotype was recorded at least ten times. This sequence joins TRBV28 and TRBJ2-1; TRBD2 might be the D (5 bases). The ends were cut back, 5 bases at V and 5 bases at J, with 10 bases in the middle. Germline V CDR1 and CDR2: MDHEN, SYDVKM. CDR3 length: 13 amino acids. In nucleotides, the CDR3 is TGTGCCAGCAGTCCTAGCCCCCACAATGAGCAGTTCTTC. This encodes CASSPSPHNEQFF.

This clonotype was detected only a few times. The chain joins TRBV20-1 to TRBJ2-4; 16 positions agree with TRBD2. This CDR3 is built from 20 residues. From germline, CDR1 is DFQATT and CDR2 SNEGSKA (reference sequence). V lost 2 bases, J lost 7 bases, and 17 bases stayed unmatched. CDR3 amino acids: CSARSLSGTSGRAEVNIQYF. CDR3 sequence (DNA): TGCAGTGCTAGATCCCTTTCCGGGACTAGCGGGAGGGCCGAAGTGAACATTCAGTACTTC.

CDR3 coding DNA: TGCGCCAGCGGGGGGCGGGGCAGGGAGACCCAGTACTTC. It codes for CASGGRGRETQYF. The chain couples TRBV10-2 to TRBJ2-5; D is perhaps TRBD1 or TRBD2 (6 bases each). CDR1 WSHSY and CDR2 SAAADI come from the germline V gene. Between the trimmed V and J ends, which lost 8 bases and 5 bases, there was a span of 15 bases. This CDR3 contains 13 residues.

This sequence joins TRBV5-1 and TRBJ2-2; TRBD1 aligns across 10 bases. This CDR3 is 16 amino acids long. The V gene end was trimmed by 4 bases and the J gene end by 6 bases; junction bases not matched to a gene: 9. Germline V gives CDR1 SGHRS, CDR2 YFSETQ. The CDR3 loop is CASSTTGTGEAGELFF. DNA of the CDR3: TGCGCCAGCAGCACGACCGGGACAGGGGAAGCCGGGGAGCTGTTTTTT.

This clonotype turned up a few times. V usage is TRBV7-9 and J usage is TRBJ2-1, with 9 positions matching TRBD1. The germline gives CDR1 SEHNR, CDR2 FQNEAQ (reference sequence). This CDR3 is 15 amino acids long. J lost 6 bases, V lost 5 bases, and 8 bases had no gene match. DNA of the CDR3: TGTGCCAGCAGCCGCAAACAGGGGGCGCGCAATGAGCAGTTCTTC. It translates to CASSRKQGARNEQFF.

The genes are TRBV9 and TRBJ2-1; either TRBD1 or TRBD2 may fit D (6 bases each). CDR1 and CDR2 from the germline V gene are SGDLS and YYNGEE. The CDR3 sequence is 14 residues long. V was shortened by 4 bases and J by 5 bases, with 13 bases between the two germline ends. The CDR3 sequence: CASSFSRDNNEQFF. In nucleotides, the CDR3 is TGTGCCAGCAGCTTCTCGCGGGACAACAATGAGCAGTTCTTC.

The CDR3 is CASSLLGGGVHEQYF. The CDR3, as DNA: TGCGCCAGCAGCTTGCTCGGTGGGGGAGTCCACGAGCAGTACTTC. The V gene is TRBV5-1, the J gene TRBJ2-7; D is perhaps TRBD1 or TRBD2 (5 bases each). The CDR3 covers 15 residues. The germline CDR1 and CDR2 sequences are SGHRS and YFSETQ. V was shortened by 1 base and J by 5 bases, with 16 bases between the two germline ends.

This clonotype was seen a single time. The chain uses TRBV15 and TRBJ2-7; D not certain. Looked up from germline, CDR1 is LNHNV and CDR2 is YYDKDF (reference sequence). The length of the CDR3 is 17 residues. V was clipped by 2 bases and J by 2 bases, with 19 bases between them. CDR3 loop: CATSRRQINGVPYEQYF. The CDR3 DNA reads TGTGCCACCAGCAGACGCCAGATTAATGGGGTCCCCTACGAGCAGTACTTC.

There are a few counts of this clonotype. The genes are TRBV30 and TRBJ2-1; 8 nucleotides agree with TRBD2. The V gene end was trimmed by 2 bases and the J gene end by 14 bases; junction bases not matched to a gene: 8. The CDR3 sequence is 12 residues long. Per germline, CDR1 GTSNPN and CDR2 SVGIG (reference sequence). CDR3 DNA: TGTGCCTGGAGTCTAAGCGGGAGTACGGAGTTCTTC. It is translated as CAWSLSGSTEFF.

The sample holds many counts of this clonotype. This chain joins TRBV3-1 and TRBJ1-5; D uncertain. The germline V and J ends were trimmed by 0 bases and 0 bases, with 12 bases remaining between them. Germline V lookup: CDR1 LGHDT, CDR2 YNNKEL (reference sequence). CDR3 length: 17 amino acids. CDR3: CASSQEYPGYSNQPQHF. CDR3 DNA: TGTGCCAGCAGCCAAGAGTATCCGGGCTATAGCAATCAGCCCCAGCATTTT.

Of note for this clonotype: Since a much larger clone is just one base distant, this may be a read error. V usage is TRBV28 and J usage is TRBJ2-5; no clear D gene. This CDR3 has 15 residues. Per germline, CDR1 MDHEN and CDR2 SYDVKM. In nucleotides, the CDR3 is TGTGCCAGCAGTTTAGAAGGGCAGGCAAAAGAGACCCAGCACTTC. Translating gives CASSLEGQAKETQHF.

This clonotype occurred many times. This chain links TRBV7-2 with TRBJ1-5; D not resolved. The CDR3 length is 15 residues. Germline loops: CDR1 SGHTA, CDR2 FQGNSA. Trimming stripped 0 bases from V and 6 bases from J, with 12 bases between. The CDR3 bases are TGTGCCAGCAGCTTAGCGTTGGGGTTAGGTCAGCCCCAGCATTTT. It encodes CASSLALGLGQPQHF.

Concerning this clonotype: This may be a read error, as it is one base from a much larger clone. V and J are TRBV7-2 and TRBJ2-7, with TRBD2 matching 13 bases. This CDR3 is built from 17 residues. From germline, CDR1 is SGHTA and CDR2 FQGNSA. DNA of the CDR3: TGTGCCAGCGGCTTAGCCCCGGGACTAGCGGGGCCCTACGAGCAGTACTTC. Its translation is CASGLAPGLAGPYEQYF.

There are many counts of this clonotype. The chain combines TRBV18 with TRBJ2-5; D not certain. There are 13 residues in the CDR3. Trimming took 0 bases from V and 1 from J, leaving 3 bases between them. Germline lookup yields CDR1 KGHSH and CDR2 LQKENI. The CDR3 is CASSPPVQETQYF. The CDR3, as DNA: TGTGCCAGCTCACCACCCGTCCAAGAGACCCAGTACTTC.

This clonotype was seen ten or more times. The J gene is TRBJ2-3, the V gene TRBV28, with 11 nucleotides matching TRBD2. The CDR3 contains 18 residues. Germline V gene sequence: CDR1 MDHEN, CDR2 SYDVKM. The junction had 8 bases not matched to a gene; V was cut back by 3 bases and J by 0 bases. In DNA, the CDR3 is TGTGCCAGCAGTTTCACCGGGACTAGCGGAAAAAGCACAGATACGCAGTATTTT. It translates to CASSFTGTSGKSTDTQYF.

The chain employs TRBV27 and TRBJ2-5; D might be TRBD2 (6 bases). From germline, CDR1 is MNHEY and CDR2 SMNVEV (reference sequence). The CDR3 spans 14 residues. The V and J ends lost 8 bases and 4 bases respectively, with 17 bases between them. CDR3 protein: CASSLLGGSETQYF. Written as DNA, the CDR3 is TGTGCCAGCTCCCTTCTGGGGGGATCAGAGACCCAGTACTTC.

This clonotype was detected only a few times. J is TRBJ2-3 and V is TRBV9; D not certain. Germline V CDR1 and CDR2: SGDLS, YYNGEE. The CDR3 sequence is 13 residues long. With 2 bases removed from V and 2 bases from J, the gap between germline ends came to 6 bases. The CDR3 DNA is TGTGCCAGCAGCGTTAGTTACACAGATACGCAGTATTTT. It encodes CASSVSYTDTQYF.

This clonotype was counted between two and nine times. The CDR3, as DNA: TGCAGTGCTAGAGTCCTAGCGGGTCCTTACAATGAGCAGTTCTTC. Protein: CSARVLAGPYNEQFF. The chain has TRBV20-1 and TRBJ2-1, with 8 bases that match TRBD2. Germline V gives CDR1 DFQATT, CDR2 SNEGSKA (reference sequence). The CDR3 extends over 15 amino acids. Unmatched junction bases numbered 6, after V lost 1 base and J lost 4 bases.

This clonotype appeared a few times. The J gene is TRBJ2-7, the V gene TRBV29-1; a possible D gene is TRBD2 (6 bases). The CDR3 has 13 amino acids. Trimming left V 4 bases short and J 6 bases short, with 16 bases between. CDR1 and CDR2 from the germline V gene are SQVTM and ANQGSEA. In nucleotides, the CDR3 is TGCAGCGTTGTAGGAGGGCCCTGGGGCGAGCAGTACTTC. It yields the protein CSVVGGPWGEQYF.

This rearrangement joins TRBV6-1 to TRBJ2-3; TRBD1 is a possible D gene (7 bases). Germline CDR1 reads MNHNS; CDR2 reads SASEGT. The ends were cut back, 2 bases at V and 5 bases at J, with 14 bases in the middle. There are 15 residues in the CDR3. For the CDR3, the DNA is TGTGCCAGCAGTGAAAAGGCCAGGGGGGTAGATACGCAGTATTTT. Translated: CASSEKARGVDTQYF.

Many counts were recorded for this clonotype. V usage is TRBV7-2 and J usage is TRBJ1-5; the match to TRBD1 covers 7 bases. CDR1 is SGHTA, CDR2 FQGNSA, per germline. The CDR3 sequence is 16 residues long. V gave up 2 bases and J gave up 5 bases; unmatched junction bases: 9. CDR3 in amino acids: CASSLFAQGVHQPQHF. The CDR3 region has the DNA TGTGCCAGCAGCTTATTCGCCCAGGGGGTCCATCAGCCCCAGCATTTT.

This clonotype has a count of ten or more. The chain has TRBV5-1 and TRBJ2-1; 7 positions match TRBD1. The germline V gene encodes CDR1 SGHRS and CDR2 YFSETQ. The CDR3 loop spans 15 amino acids. Unmatched junction bases numbered 5, after V lost 5 bases and J lost 0 bases. This chain's CDR3 is CASRDGDSSYNEQFF. Written as DNA, the CDR3 is TGCGCCAGCAGGGACGGGGACAGCTCCTACAATGAGCAGTTCTTC.

This clonotype has more than one count but fewer than ten. The chain has TRBV27 and TRBJ1-5; a weak D match, TRBD1 (6 bases). The CDR3 is 17 amino acids. Germline CDR1 is MNHEY and CDR2 is SMNVEV (reference sequence). V lost 4 bases and J 0 bases, leaving 16 bases between the germline ends. The CDR3 DNA follows: TGTGCCAGCAGTTCCCGTACGGACAGCCGTAGCAATCAGCCCCAGCATTTT. Amino acid sequence: CASSSRTDSRSNQPQHF.

This clonotype was found once. This may come from a read error, since a much larger clone is one base off. The chain is built from TRBV12-3 or TRBV12-4 and TRBJ2-2; tentative D call: TRBD2 (5 bases). The CDR3 spans 15 residues. With 6 bases removed from V and 3 bases from J, the gap between germline ends came to 14 bases. The DNA of the CDR3 is TGTGCCAGCAGAAAGAAGAGCGGATACACCGGGGAGCTGTTTTTT. Protein product: CASRKKSGYTGELFF.

This clonotype was seen many times. This chain uses TRBV7-9 with TRBJ2-5; 7 bases map to TRBD2. The CDR3 consists of 14 residues. Losses at the gene ends were 7 bases for V and 5 bases for J; bases not matched to a gene: 10. Germline V gene lookup returns CDR1 SEHNR and CDR2 FQNEAQ (reference sequence). CDR3 nucleotides: TGTGCCAGCACCCCGAGTGCGGGAGTGGAGACCCAGTACTTC. Its translation: CASTPSAGVETQYF.

This clonotype was counted ten times or more. The chain recombines TRBV7-9 with TRBJ2-2; TRBD2 matches at 7 bases. Germline V gene sequence: CDR1 SEHNR, CDR2 FQNEAQ (reference sequence). The CDR3 totals 15 residues. Trimming removed 4 bases from V and 7 bases from J; junction bases left unmatched: 9. For the CDR3, the DNA is TGTGCCAGCAGCTCCAGGACTAGTCATGTCGGGGAGCTGTTTTTT. It translates to CASSSRTSHVGELFF.